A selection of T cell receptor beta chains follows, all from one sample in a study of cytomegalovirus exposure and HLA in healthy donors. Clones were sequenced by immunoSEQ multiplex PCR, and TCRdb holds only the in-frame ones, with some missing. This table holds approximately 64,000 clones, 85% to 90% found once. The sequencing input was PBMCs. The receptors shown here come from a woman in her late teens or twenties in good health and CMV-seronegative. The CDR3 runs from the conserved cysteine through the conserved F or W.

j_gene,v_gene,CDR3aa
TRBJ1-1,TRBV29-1,CSVDRPQSRVRYGTVNTEAFF
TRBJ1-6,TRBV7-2,CASSFPRLSSPLHF
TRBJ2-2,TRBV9,CASSTFGLALPGELFF
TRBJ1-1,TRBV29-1,CSGSTGSWTEAFF
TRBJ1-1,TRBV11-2,CASSGQGITEAFF
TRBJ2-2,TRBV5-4,CASSGGQGVGELFF
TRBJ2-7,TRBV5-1,CASSRGQGIDEQYF
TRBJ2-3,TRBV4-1,CASSQDRWPGGSTDTQYF
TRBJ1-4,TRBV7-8,CASSKGRTWGDRFNEKLFF
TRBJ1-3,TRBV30,CAWKPPGLSGSIYF
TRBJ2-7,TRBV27,CASSLQTGYEQYF
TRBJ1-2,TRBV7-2,CASSPNLGQFYGYTF
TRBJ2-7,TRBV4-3,CASSQEGAGAGEQYF
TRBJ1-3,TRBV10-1,CASRRDSDSGNTIYF
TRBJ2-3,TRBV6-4,CASSPLAGGSDTQYF
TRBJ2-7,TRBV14,CASSRDGGRVSYEQYF
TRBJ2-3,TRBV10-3,CAISDPAGLRDTQYF